The 30 T cell receptor beta chains given below trace back to one sample, sequenced in a study of blood T cell repertoires in COVID-19. Clones were read by immunoSEQ multiplex PCR, and TCRdb kept only the in-frame ones, dropping some. Among about 240,000 clones listed, about 86% were seen once. The sample comprised peripheral blood. These receptors were collected from a woman of 80 years or more with acute or convalescent COVID-19.

The genes are TRBV3-1 (or the pseudogene TRBV3-2) and TRBJ2-3; 9 bases map to TRBD2. From germline, CDR1 is LGHDT and CDR2 YNNKEL (reference sequence). V lost 0 bases, J lost 4 bases, and 5 bases stayed unmatched. The CDR3 sequence is 16 residues long. Here the CDR3 reads CASSQDWRGGSDTQYF. The DNA for the CDR3 is TGTGCCAGCAGCCAAGATTGGCGGGGGGGCTCAGATACGCAGTATTTT.

The rearrangement joins TRBV5-4 to TRBJ2-3; 8 nucleotides match TRBD2. CDR3 length equals 15 residues. Germline V gene data show CDR1 as SGHNT and CDR2 as YYREEE (reference sequence). The V gene end was trimmed by 4 bases and the J gene end by 4 bases; junction bases not matched to a gene: 8. CDR3 loop: CASSPAGGQPDTQYF. The CDR3 DNA reads as TGTGCCAGCAGCCCGGCGGGGGGTCAGCCAGATACGCAGTATTTT. The variable domain in full, with the rest retrieved from reference TRBV5-4 and TRBJ2-3, is ETGVTQSPTHLIKTRGQQVTLRCSSQSGHNTVSWYQQALGQGPQFIFQYYREEENGRGNFPPRFSGLQFPNYSSELNVNALELDDSALYLCASSPAGGQPDTQYFGPGTRLTVL.

The CDR3 reads CASSAPRGSLGNTIYF. The DNA of the CDR3 is TGTGCCAGCAGTGCCCCCAGGGGGTCGCTTGGAAACACCATATATTTT. The gene calls are TRBV28 and TRBJ1-3; 7 nucleotides agree with TRBD1. V was pared by 5 bases and J by 3 bases, with 10 bases of the junction left unmatched. The CDR3 is 16 residues long. Germline CDR1 is MDHEN and CDR2 is SYDVKM.

V usage is TRBV11-2 and J usage is TRBJ2-1, with 15 bases identical to TRBD2. V shed 5 bases, J shed 7 bases, and the junction held 9 bases outside the gene matches. Germline V CDR1 and CDR2: SGHAT, FQNNGV. CDR3 length: 17 amino acids. The DNA for the CDR3 is TGTGCCAGCAGCCGGACTAGCGGGGGGGCCTCTAGAAATGAGCAGTTCTTC. This encodes CASSRTSGGASRNEQFF.

J is TRBJ1-1 and V is TRBV7-3; D possibly corresponds to TRBD1 (6 bases). Trimming cost V 2 bases and J 6 bases, with 10 bases left between them. This CDR3 region has 13 residues. In germline, CDR1 is SGHTA, CDR2 FQGTGA. CDR3 nucleotide sequence: TGTGCCAGCAGCTTAGCGGGGGCCGCTGAAGCTTTCTTT. Its translation: CASSLAGAAEAFF.

This clone was seen at least ten times. The chain has TRBV5-1 and TRBJ2-7; TRBD1 aligns across 7 bases. The CDR3 spans 18 residues. Germline V gene sequence: CDR1 SGHRS, CDR2 YFSETQ. With 2 bases clipped from V and 3 bases from J, the junction kept 17 bases outside the gene matches. In DNA, the CDR3 is TGCGCCAGCAGCTTAGGGTTTGGTTTCCGGGACAGCCGCTACGAGCAGTACTTC. Protein product: CASSLGFGFRDSRYEQYF.

V is TRBV28 and J is TRBJ1-6, with D unclear. Germline V gives CDR1 MDHEN, CDR2 SYDVKM. V was trimmed by 6 bases and J by 1 base, leaving 10 bases between them. CDR3 length: 15 amino acids. Written as DNA, the CDR3 is TGTGCCAGCAGCCGGGGAAGGTCCTATAATTCACCCCTCCACTTT. It specifies CASSRGRSYNSPLHF.

The chain employs TRBV2 and TRBJ2-7; unclear D gene. The CDR3 is 12 residues long. Per the germline V gene, CDR1 is SNHLY and CDR2 is FYNNEI. The ends were cut back, 6 bases at V and 0 bases at J, with 6 bases in the middle. The CDR3 sequence: CASRGSSYEQYF. The CDR3 coding sequence is TGTGCCAGCAGGGGCAGCTCCTACGAGCAGTACTTC.

The V and J genes are TRBV21-1 and TRBJ1-2; TRBD1 was called by the table and not checked on the DNA. TRBV21-1 is described as a pseudogene. The CDR3 contains 15 residues. CDR3 bases: TGTGCCAGCAGGGGGACAGGCCAAACTAACTATGGCTACACCTTC. Amino acid sequence: CASRGTGQTNYGYTF.

In its sample, this clone was seen once. This rearrangement joins TRBV11-1 to TRBJ2-7, with D unresolved. Germline CDR1 reads SGHAT; CDR2 reads FQDESV (reference sequence). Trimming removed 0 bases at V and 0 bases at J, with 12 bases between. The CDR3 is 16 residues long. In DNA form, the CDR3 reads TGTGCCAGCAGCTTAGCGCTCACACCAAACTCCTACGAGCAGTACTTC. Amino acid sequence: CASSLALTPNSYEQYF.

This chain joins TRBV20-1 and TRBJ2-1; 10 bases are a match to TRBD1. Germline V lookup: CDR1 DFQATT, CDR2 SNEGSKA (reference sequence). The junction had 5 bases not matched to a gene; V was cut back by 3 bases and J by 6 bases. CDR3 length equals 14 residues. CDR3: CSASRDRGFNEQFF. The CDR3 bases are TGCAGTGCTAGTAGGGACAGGGGCTTCAATGAGCAGTTCTTC.

The chain couples TRBV2 to TRBJ2-7, with 9 bases matching TRBD1. The CDR3 has 15 residues. Unmatched junction bases numbered 6, after V lost 5 bases and J lost 1 base. Germline lookup yields CDR1 SNHLY and CDR2 FYNNEI. In DNA form, the CDR3 reads TGTGCCAGCAGTACCTCCGGGACAGGGTCCTACGAGCAGTACTTC. It encodes CASSTSGTGSYEQYF.

V gene TRBV3-1 (or the pseudogene TRBV3-2) combines with J gene TRBJ1-6; D call uncertain. Germline values: CDR1 LGHDT, CDR2 YNNKEL (reference sequence). Between the trimmed V and J ends, which lost 0 bases and 15 bases, there was a span of 6 bases. This CDR3 comprises 11 residues. The DNA of the CDR3 is TGTGCCAGCAGCCAAGAGAAGCTCCTCCACTTT. This codes for CASSQEKLLHF.

J is TRBJ1-3 and V is TRBV7-9; D not certain. Germline CDR1 SEHNR, CDR2 FQNEAQ (reference sequence). This CDR3 is 14 amino acids long. Trimming cost V 5 bases and J 0 bases, with 8 bases left between them. The CDR3 reads CASSPSGSGNTIYF. In DNA form, the CDR3 reads TGTGCCAGCAGCCCCAGCGGCTCTGGAAACACCATATATTTT.

Notes on this clone: The same CDR3 also results from other DNA sequences found in this sample. The chain uses TRBV5-4 and TRBJ2-3; tentative D call: TRBD1 (5 bases). V dropped 0 bases and J dropped 0 bases, with 5 bases sitting between them. The CDR3 covers 14 residues. CDR1 and CDR2 (germline): SGHNT, YYREEE (reference sequence). The CDR3 DNA is TGTGCCAGCAGCTTGGACAGGAGCACAGATACGCAGTATTTT. It yields the protein CASSLDRSTDTQYF. The complete variable domain, with remaining parts taken from reference TRBV5-4 and TRBJ2-3, reads ETGVTQSPTHLIKTRGQQVTLRCSSQSGHNTVSWYQQALGQGPQFIFQYYREEENGRGNFPPRFSGLQFPNYSSELNVNALELDDSALYLCASSLDRSTDTQYFGPGTRLTVL.

As regards this clone: Other DNA variants within this sample encode the same CDR3. In DNA, the CDR3 is TGTGCCAGTAGCACAGGGGGCAATGAGCAGTTCTTC. This codes for CASSTGGNEQFF. The chain has TRBV19 and TRBJ2-1; TRBD1 matches at 8 bases. CDR1 is LNHDA, CDR2 SQIVND, per germline (reference sequence). CDR3 length: 12 amino acids. V lost 6 bases to trimming and J lost 6 bases; unmatched junction nucleotides: 1.

The rearrangement uses TRBV10-3 and TRBJ2-1; unclear D gene. V lost 5 bases and J lost 0, with 14 bases in between. Germline assignment: CDR1 ENHRY and CDR2 SYGVKD. CDR3 length equals 16 residues. The CDR3 is CAISTQVGSSYNEQFF. The CDR3 DNA sequence: TGTGCCATCAGTACGCAGGTGGGTAGCTCCTACAATGAGCAGTTCTTC.

The V and J genes are TRBV7-9 and TRBJ1-1; D call uncertain. The CDR3 runs to 14 residues. Germline CDR1 reads SEHNR; CDR2 reads FQNEAQ (reference sequence). The V end lost 5 bases, the J end lost 2 bases, and 12 bases lay between the germline ends. This CDR3 reads CASSNREVNTEAFF. CDR3 in DNA: TGTGCCAGCAGCAACCGAGAGGTCAACACTGAAGCTTTCTTT. Supplemented by reference TRBV7-9 and TRBJ1-1, the full variable domain reads DTGVSQNPRHKITKRGQNVTFRCDPISEHNRLYWYRQTLGQGPEFLTYFQNEAQLEKSRLLSDRFSAERPKGSFSTLEIQRTEQGDSAMYLCASSNREVNTEAFFGQGTRLTVV.

The J gene is TRBJ2-1, the V gene TRBV2, with a weak D call TRBD2 (6 bases). In germline, CDR1 is SNHLY, CDR2 FYNNEI. This CDR3 is 14 amino acids long. Trimming removed 6 bases from V and 4 bases from J, with 13 bases in between. The CDR3 DNA is TGTGCCAGCAGGAACCGGGACTCTTACAATGAGCAGTTCTTC. Translating it yields CASRNRDSYNEQFF.

The chain employs TRBV4-1 and TRBJ2-6, with 7 bases that match TRBD1. Germline CDR1 and CDR2: MGHRA and YSYEKL. CDR3 length equals 17 residues. Trimming cost V 3 bases and J 3 bases; bases outside gene matches: 8. This CDR3 is CASSQPGQARGANVLTF. In nucleotides, the CDR3 is TGCGCCAGCAGCCAGCCCGGACAGGCGCGTGGGGCCAACGTCCTGACTTTC.

This chain joins TRBV18 and TRBJ2-3; 8 positions match TRBD2. The V gene's germline CDR1 is KGHSH and CDR2 LQKENI. This CDR3 region has 16 residues. V was clipped by 3 bases and J by 4 bases; unmatched bases: 9. Here the CDR3 reads CASSPRGGAFADTQYF. CDR3 in DNA: TGTGCCAGCTCACCTCGGGGGGGCGCATTCGCAGATACGCAGTATTTT. Drawing the rest from reference TRBV18 and TRBJ2-3, the complete variable domain is NAGVMQNPRHLVRRRGQEARLRCSPMKGHSHVYWYRQLPEEGLKFMVYLQKENIIDESGMPKERFSAEFPKEGPSILRIQQVVRGDSAAYFCASSPRGGAFADTQYFGPGTRLTVL.

The genes are TRBV5-1 and TRBJ1-1; perhaps TRBD1 as D (5 bases). The germline CDR1 and CDR2 sequences are SGHRS and YFSETQ. V was pared by 3 bases and J by 1 base, with 7 bases between. The CDR3 sequence is 13 residues long. The CDR3 here is CASSWGGNTEAFF. The CDR3 DNA reads as TGCGCCAGCAGCTGGGGCGGGAACACTGAAGCTTTCTTT.

This CDR3 is CASSPPRSGRIGELFF. The CDR3 DNA is TGTGCCAGCAGTCCTCCGCGTTCAGGGCGGATCGGGGAGCTGTTTTTT. The chain couples TRBV28 to TRBJ2-2; the D gene is possibly TRBD1 (5 bases). This CDR3 contains 16 residues. V was pared by 5 bases and J by 7 bases, with 20 bases between. Germline V gene sequence: CDR1 MDHEN, CDR2 SYDVKM.

A note on this clone: The identical CDR3 is also encoded by other nucleotide sequences in the sample. The CDR3 here is CASSFRDRGSPLHF. The CDR3 DNA sequence: TGTGCCAGCAGCTTCCGGGACAGGGGATCACCCCTCCACTTT. The chain employs TRBV5-6 and TRBJ1-6; 10 bases match TRBD1. CDR1 and CDR2 (germline): SGHDT, YYEEEE. With V trimmed by 2 bases and J by 10 bases, 3 bases remained unmatched. The CDR3 runs 14 residues.

The V call is TRBV7-3, the J call TRBJ2-1; tentatively, D is TRBD2 (5 bases). The CDR3 contains 13 residues. In germline, CDR1 is SGHTA, CDR2 FQGTGA. Trimming took off 5 bases at V and 6 bases at J, with 11 bases between the two ends. The CDR3 bases are TGTGCCAGCAGCCCGCCTGGAGGCAATGAGCAGTTCTTC. The encoded protein is CASSPPGGNEQFF.

This clone was counted a single time. The chain carries TRBV29-1 and TRBJ2-1; the D gene is possibly TRBD1 (6 bases). CDR3 length: 12 residues. Trimming pared 4 bases from V and 7 bases from J, leaving 11 bases between. Germline CDR1 and CDR2: SQVTM and ANQGSEA. CDR3 DNA sequence: TGCAGCGTTGCCCGGGACATTAATGAGCAGTTCTTC. Translated, it gives CSVARDINEQFF.

J is TRBJ2-7 and V is TRBV24-1; 9 bases line up with TRBD1. The CDR3 consists of 15 residues. The germline CDR1 and CDR2 sequences are KGHDR and SFDVKD. Losses at the gene ends were 3 bases for V and 6 bases for J; bases not matched to a gene: 8. This CDR3 is CATSDPGTGLGEQYF. CDR3 bases: TGTGCCACCAGTGATCCCGGGACAGGGTTAGGCGAGCAGTACTTC.

This clone has just one count. The V and J genes are TRBV19 and TRBJ2-5; tentative D call: TRBD1 (5 bases). This CDR3 region has 14 residues. V was trimmed by 10 bases and J by 1 base, leaving 16 bases between them. Germline CDR1 and CDR2: LNHDA and SQIVND (reference sequence). Here the CDR3 reads CATRQGSGQETQYF. Written as DNA, the CDR3 is TGTGCCACCCGCCAGGGTTCGGGCCAAGAGACCCAGTACTTC.

This chain joins TRBV19 and TRBJ2-2; 7 nucleotides align to TRBD1. Germline values: CDR1 LNHDA, CDR2 SQIVND (reference sequence). This CDR3 is built from 14 residues. The trim removed 6 bases at V and 4 bases at J, leaving 5 bases unmatched. CDR3 nucleotide sequence: TGTGCCAGTAGCCGACAGGGTGGCACCGGGGAGCTGTTTTTT. This encodes CASSRQGGTGELFF. Combining the CDR3 with reference TRBV19 and TRBJ2-2 gives the whole variable domain DGGITQSPKYLFRKEGQNVTLSCEQNLNHDAMYWYRQDPGQGLRLIYYSQIVNDFQKGDIAEGYSVSREKKESFPLTVTSAQKNPTAFYLCASSRQGGTGELFFGEGSRLTVL.

The chain has TRBV2 and TRBJ2-3, with D possibly being TRBD2 (6 bases). The CDR3 has 14 amino acids. CDR1 is SNHLY, CDR2 FYNNEI, per germline. V lost 5 bases to trimming and J lost 4 bases, with 13 bases between them. The CDR3 loop is CASSNPSAPDTQYF. As DNA, the CDR3 is TGTGCCAGCAGTAATCCTAGCGCCCCAGATACGCAGTATTTT.